This passage covers 10 T cell receptor beta chains from one sample sequenced in a study of somatic mutations in cytotoxic T cells in rheumatoid arthritis. Produced via immunoSEQ multiplex PCR; TCRdb's table is partial and in-frame only. Found here are over 20,000 clones, about four fifths of them singletons; the top ten hold around 5%. The sequenced material came from CD8+ T cells sorted from blood. These receptor sequences come from a man over 45 in good health.

In DNA, the CDR3 is TGTGCCAGCAGCGTAAGGTCCGACAATGAGCAGTTCTTC. Its protein product is CASSVRSDNEQFF. This chain connects TRBV7-9 to TRBJ2-1; D remains unclear. The germline gives CDR1 SEHNR, CDR2 FQNEAQ (reference sequence). The CDR3 consists of 13 residues. Trimming removed 5 bases at V and 5 bases at J, with 10 bases between.

This chain joins TRBV10-3 and TRBJ1-3; D is possibly TRBD1 (6 bases). The V end lost 2 bases, the J end lost 0 bases, and 14 bases lay between the germline ends. Germline V CDR1 and CDR2: ENHRY, SYGVKD. The CDR3 has 17 residues. As DNA, the CDR3 is TGTGCCATCAGTGAGCCTGGGGGCTCGCCCTCTGGAAACACCATATATTTT. The encoded protein is CAISEPGGSPSGNTIYF.

The rearrangement links TRBV13 to TRBJ2-5, with D maybe TRBD1 (6 bases). Germline CDR1 PRHDT, CDR2 FYEKMQ (reference sequence). V shed 5 bases and J shed 5 bases, with 12 bases lying between them. The CDR3 sequence is 13 residues long. CDR3 in amino acids: CASSLRGRETQYF. CDR3 nucleotides: TGTGCCAGCAGCCTCAGGGGAAGGGAGACCCAGTACTTC. Combining the CDR3 with reference TRBV13 and TRBJ2-5 gives the whole variable domain AAGVIQSPRHLIKEKRETATLKCYPIPRHDTVYWYQQGPGQDPQFLISFYEKMQSDKGSIPDRFSAQQFSDYHSELNMSSLELGDSALYFCASSLRGRETQYFGPGTRLLVL.

V is TRBV7-8 and J is TRBJ2-2; 8 bases align to TRBD1. V gave up 5 bases and J gave up 7 bases; unmatched junction bases: 15. The CDR3 spans 17 residues. Germline lookup yields CDR1 SGHVS and CDR2 FQNEAQ. This CDR3 reads CASSPLSGQGASGELFF. The CDR3 DNA is TGTGCCAGCAGCCCATTAAGTGGGCAGGGGGCGAGCGGGGAGCTGTTTTTT.

In its sample, this clone was seen a few times. V and J are TRBV28 and TRBJ1-3; D perhaps matches TRBD1 (6 bases). The V gene lost 7 bases and the J gene lost 0 bases, with 22 bases spanning the gap. CDR3 size: 18 residues. CDR1 is MDHEN, CDR2 SYDVKM, per germline. CDR3 amino acids: CASKQFGVTGTSGNTIYF. DNA for the CDR3: TGTGCCAGCAAGCAGTTTGGGGTTACAGGGACCTCTGGAAACACCATATATTTT.

The chain employs TRBV12-5 and TRBJ2-2; D not resolved. The CDR3 is 15 residues long. Looked up from germline, CDR1 is LGHNT and CDR2 is FRNRAP. The V gene lost 5 bases and the J gene lost 2 bases, with 12 bases spanning the gap. Here the CDR3 DNA reads TGTGCTAGTGGTCCCTCGACACTTAACACCGGGGAGCTGTTTTTT. It encodes CASGPSTLNTGELFF. Filled out from reference TRBV12-5 and TRBJ2-2, the complete variable domain reads DARVTQTPRHKVTEMGQEVTMRCQPILGHNTVFWYRQTMMQGLELLAYFRNRAPLDDSGMPKDRFSAEMPDATLATLKIQPSEPRDSAVYFCASGPSTLNTGELFFGEGSRLTVL.

This chain links TRBV5-5 with TRBJ2-5; TRBD2 might be the D (6 bases). Germline loops: CDR1 SGHKS, CDR2 YYEKEE (reference sequence). V lost 5 bases and J 2 bases, leaving 16 bases between the germline ends. The CDR3 length is 15 residues. In DNA form, the CDR3 reads TGTGCCAGCAGTCTGGGGGGACTTCCACAAGAGACCCAGTACTTC. Protein product: CASSLGGLPQETQYF.

V usage is TRBV7-6 and J usage is TRBJ2-1; 10 bases agree with TRBD2. The germline V gene has CDR1 SGHVS and CDR2 FNYEAQ. Germline trimming cut 5 bases from V and 10 bases from J; bases unmatched to any gene: 11. This CDR3 comprises 15 residues. The CDR3 DNA reads TGTGCCAGCAGCCCAGCGGGAGGGCCTAGAGGGGAGCAGTTCTTC. The encoded protein is CASSPAGGPRGEQFF.

The rearrangement links TRBV5-6 to TRBJ1-5; D ambiguous. The CDR3 is 12 residues long. V was cut by 2 bases and J by 4 bases, with 4 bases left in between. Germline CDR1 reads SGHDT; CDR2 reads YYEEEE. The CDR3 nucleotides are TGTGCCAGCAGCTTAGGGAATCAGCCCCAGCATTTT. This translates into CASSLGNQPQHF.

This clone was detected once. The V and J genes are TRBV27 and TRBJ2-2, with unresolved D. The CDR3 loop spans 13 amino acids. Germline CDR1 reads MNHEY; CDR2 reads SMNVEV (reference sequence). Trimming removed 6 bases at V and 6 bases at J, with 11 bases between. The CDR3 sequence is CASSMVPPGELFF. CDR3 DNA sequence: TGTGCCAGCAGCATGGTACCCCCCGGGGAGCTGTTTTTT.